The clone carrying this T cell receptor (beta chain) was counted at least ten times. Its target is unknown. Samples came from axillary lymph nodes draining the breast cancer. V lost 1 base and J 2 bases, leaving 5 bases between the germline ends. Germline lookup yields CDR1 SNHLY and CDR2 FYNNEI. The CDR3 has 13 residues. These data come from a study of breast tumors, draining lymph nodes, adjacent tissues. Findings and limits, study-wide: Compared with lymph nodes, tumors were less diverse; compared with nontumor tissue, more.

TCRdb redid the calling of the multiplex PCR reads with MiXCR, one entry per CDR3 protein. This sample has around 190,000 distinct CDR3 sequences, with 30% to 35% found just once. The receptor was isolated from a female donor with breast cancer. Some clones in this sample may be carry-over from other donors' samples. The J gene is TRBJ1-2, the V gene TRBV2; D unclear. Sequencing input: axillary lymph node tissue. The DNA for the CDR3 is TGTGCCAGCAGTGAAGGGTCGAACTATGGCTACACCTTC. It specifies CASSEGSNYGYTF.